A selection of T cell receptor beta chains follows, all from one sample in a study of PD-L1 blockade in urothelial cancer. Profiling relied on immunoSEQ multiplex PCR, and the TCRdb table lists in-frame clones only, not all of them. The sample has 25,000 to 30,000 clones, roughly 76% seen once. The starting material was PBMCs, obtained around atezolizumab (anti-PD-L1) treatment. The receptors stem from a man in his fifties with urothelial cancer. Both conserved end residues are part of each CDR3. A D gene is named only where the DNA matches it firmly. Size values are once, few and many counts, or a class for expanded clones, and some rows have none.

TRBJ1-4 TRBV18 . TRBD1 CASSPLGGAREKLFF TGTGCCAGCTCACCTCTAGGGGGCGCCCGGGAAAAACTGTTTTTT
TRBJ1-4 TRBV5-1 . . CASSFGAAYEKLFF TGCGCCAGCAGCTTTGGGGCAGCTTATGAAAAACTGTTTTTT
TRBJ1-4 TRBV7-8 . TRBD1 CASSFGQVHYEKLFF TGTGCCAGCAGCTTCGGACAGGTCCACTATGAAAAACTGTTTTTT
TRBJ2-1 TRBV6-4 once . CASSDRGGSEQFF TGTGCCAGCAGTGACAGGGGGGGGTCTGAGCAGTTCTTC
TRBJ2-6 TRBV27 . . CASSTRQGGRGANVLTF TGTGCCAGCAGTACCAGGCAGGGGGGAAGGGGGGCCAACGTCCTGACTTTC
TRBJ2-1 TRBV28 . TRBD2 CASVRGGSYNEQFF TGTGCCAGCGTCCGGGGGGGGAGTTATAATGAGCAGTTCTTC
TRBJ1-2 TRBV10-3 . TRBD1 CAISESGQGAGGYTF TGTGCCATCAGTGAGTCGGGGCAGGGGGCTGGTGGCTACACCTTC
TRBJ1-5 TRBV19 . . CASSMEGGRGNQPQHF TGTGCCAGTAGTATGGAAGGCGGAAGAGGCAATCAGCCCCAGCATTTT
TRBJ1-2 TRBV9 . TRBD1 CASSTGQGSFDGYTF TGTGCCAGCAGCACCGGACAGGGCAGCTTTGATGGCTACACCTTC
TRBJ1-1 TRBV6-4 . TRBD1 CASSDSPGQFEAFF TGTGCCAGCAGTGACTCTCCGGGACAGTTTGAAGCTTTCTTT
TRBJ1-1 TRBV2 . . CASSGQGYTEAFF TGTGCCAGCAGTGGGCAGGGGTACACTGAAGCTTTCTTT
TRBJ1-5 TRBV6-5 . . CASSAPGLGQPQHF TGTGCCAGCAGTGCACCAGGGTTGGGGCAGCCCCAGCATTTT
TRBJ1-1 TRBV4-1 once . CASSQTGLNTEAFF TGCGCCAGCAGCCAAACAGGGCTGAACACTGAAGCTTTCTTT
TRBJ1-1 TRBV27 once . CASSSPPAGDDTEAFF TGTGCCAGCAGTTCTCCCCCCGCAGGGGACGACACTGAAGCTTTCTTT
TRBJ1-4 TRBV7-9 . TRBD1 CASSSTLGQGAANEKLFF TGTGCCAGCAGCTCGACGCTTGGACAGGGGGCGGCTAATGAAAAACTGTTTTTT